The 27 T cell receptor beta chains reported below all come from one sample, sequenced in a study of T cells after yellow fever vaccination (dated by TCRdb to 2018 to 2020). To prepare the library, 5' RACE was applied. The sequencing machine was an Illumina HiSeq 2500. TCRdb itself trimmed the public reads at Q25 with fastp, ran MiXCR and retained productive beta chains. For every CDR3 protein sequence, its rows merge into one entry that carries the most common genes and DNA. The sample table contains 360,000 or so distinct CDR3 sequences; only one count was recorded for roughly 12% of them. The leading ten clones occupy less than 20% of the sample. According to the study, the label for this sample's treatment or condition signals: live attenuated yellow fever vaccine strain. This specimen consisted of PBMCs, obtained on the day of the first yellow fever vaccination. Receptor source: a young man who received the YFV17D yellow fever vaccine.

This clonotype was found once. This chain links TRBV8-2 with TRBJ2-7. TRBV8-2 is tagged as a pseudogene. This CDR3 spans 13 amino acids. The CDR3 DNA sequence: TGTGCCAGCAGCCACGGGAGCCTCTACGAGCAGTACGTC. Translated, it gives CASSHGSLYEQYV.

This clonotype was seen a handful of times. The rearrangement links TRBV24-1 to TRBJ2-1, with D perhaps TRBD2 (6 bases). Germline CDR1 reads KGHDR; CDR2 reads SFDVKD. Trimming removed 11 bases from V and 6 bases from J, with 19 bases in between. CDR3 size: 14 residues. In DNA, the CDR3 is TGTGCCATCCCACCCAGCGGGTTTAGCAATGAGCAGTTCTTC. Its protein is CAIPPSGFSNEQFF.

This clonotype occurred a few times. This sequence joins TRBV5-1 and TRBJ2-5; the D gene is possibly TRBD2 (6 bases). Trimming took 7 bases from V and 2 from J, leaving 18 bases between them. From germline, CDR1 is SGHRS and CDR2 YFSETQ. There are 15 residues in the CDR3. The CDR3 region has the DNA TGCGCCAGCTCCATCATGACTAGTGCTCAAGAGACCCAGTACTTC. Encoded protein: CASSIMTSAQETQYF.

This rearrangement joins TRBV5-1 to TRBJ2-5, with D possibly matching TRBD2 (7 bases). Germline values: CDR1 SGHRS, CDR2 YFSETQ. Trimming removed 4 bases from V and 0 bases from J, with 19 bases in between. The CDR3 totals 17 residues. This CDR3 reads CASSTWGGGPYQETQYF. DNA for the CDR3: TGCGCCAGCAGCACCTGGGGCGGGGGCCCGTACCAAGAGACCCAGTACTTC. Looking up the rest from reference TRBV5-1 and TRBJ2-5 gives the full variable domain: KAGVTQTPRYLIKTRGQQVTLSCSPISGHRSVSWYQQTPGQGLQFLFEYFSETQRNKGNFPGRFSGRQFSNSRSEMNVSTLELGDSALYLCASSTWGGGPYQETQYFGPGTRLLVL.

This clonotype was found a few times. The chain employs TRBV27 and TRBJ2-1, with 7 nucleotides matching TRBD1. The germline CDR1 and CDR2 sequences are MNHEY and SMNVEV (reference sequence). The CDR3 covers 15 residues. J gave up 6 bases and V 0 bases, and 5 bases lay outside the gene matches. The CDR3 bases are TGTGCCAGCAGTTTATCCCGGACAGGCCCCAATGAGCAGTTCTTC. It yields the protein CASSLSRTGPNEQFF.

This clonotype has ten or more counts. The chain is built from TRBV4-2 and TRBJ2-5, with 7 bases fitting TRBD2. The CDR3 runs to 13 residues. From germline, CDR1 is LGHNA and CDR2 YNFKEQ. V was clipped by 6 bases and J by 1 base; unmatched bases: 2. Here the CDR3 reads CASSTSAQETQYF. In DNA, the CDR3 is TGTGCCAGCAGTACTAGCGCCCAAGAGACCCAGTACTTC.

This clonotype showed up many times. The chain recombines TRBV10-2 with TRBJ2-2; 15 nucleotides align to TRBD2. V lost 4 bases to trimming and J lost 6 bases; unmatched junction nucleotides: 6. This CDR3 comprises 17 residues. CDR1 and CDR2 from the germline V gene are WSHSY and SAAADI. The CDR3 protein is CASSGTSGGAISGELFF. The CDR3 nucleotides are TGCGCCAGCAGTGGGACTAGCGGGGGGGCGATCTCCGGGGAGCTGTTTTTT.

This clonotype was counted at least ten times. The V gene is TRBV7-2, the J gene TRBJ2-7; TRBD2 aligns across 7 bases. Looked up from germline, CDR1 is SGHTA and CDR2 is FQGNSA. The CDR3 sequence is 16 residues long. Trimming took 0 bases from V and 2 from J; bases not matched to a gene: 7. Here the CDR3 DNA reads TGTGCCAGCAGCTTAGCGGGAGGGTTCAAACCCTACGAGCAGTACTTC. It translates to CASSLAGGFKPYEQYF.

The chain is built from TRBV7-9 and TRBJ2-2; the D is unclear. Germline V gene data show CDR1 as SEHNR and CDR2 as FQNEAQ (reference sequence). The V end lost 3 bases, the J end lost 1 base, and 12 bases lay between the germline ends. This CDR3 is 16 amino acids long. CDR3 residues: CASSFQPGKNTGELFF. The CDR3 DNA reads as TGTGCCAGCAGCTTCCAACCTGGGAAGAACACCGGGGAGCTGTTTTTT.

There are a few counts of this clonotype. The J gene is TRBJ2-2, the V gene TRBV4-2, with D maybe TRBD2 (6 bases). Germline values: CDR1 LGHNA, CDR2 YNFKEQ. This CDR3 comprises 16 residues. With 0 bases removed from V and 6 bases from J, the gap between germline ends came to 14 bases. CDR3 in amino acids: CASSQDRGGESGELFF. The CDR3 DNA sequence: TGTGCCAGCAGCCAAGATAGAGGCGGGGAATCCGGGGAGCTGTTTTTT.

This clonotype was detected a few times. The chain has TRBV7-2 and TRBJ1-2, with 8 bases identical to TRBD1. Germline lookup yields CDR1 SGHTA and CDR2 FQGNSA. The V and J ends lost 6 bases and 4 bases, in that order; junction bases with no gene match: 4. The CDR3 runs to 13 residues. The CDR3 region has the DNA TGTGCCAGCAGACCAGGGGGCGCCTATGGCTACACCTTC. Translated: CASRPGGAYGYTF.

The chain recombines TRBV5-6 with TRBJ1-6; 7 bases align to TRBD1. The CDR3 contains 15 residues. Trimming at V came to 6 bases and at J to 10 bases, leaving 13 bases not matched to a gene. CDR1 and CDR2 (germline): SGHDT, YYEEEE. Here the CDR3 DNA reads TGTGCCAGCACCCCGGGACAGCAGATTCGGTCACCCCTCCACTTT. Translating it yields CASTPGQQIRSPLHF.

The gene calls are TRBV29-1 and TRBJ2-3; 9 bases agree with TRBD1. Germline V gene sequence: CDR1 SQVTM, CDR2 ANQGSEA. The CDR3 length is 14 residues. With V trimmed by 8 bases and J by 0 bases, 6 bases remained unmatched. The CDR3 loop reads CSHPGTGSTDTQYF. The CDR3 DNA reads as TGCAGCCACCCCGGGACAGGGAGCACAGATACGCAGTATTTT.

V usage is TRBV5-1 and J usage is TRBJ1-1; D not resolved. The CDR3 is 14 amino acids. CDR1 is SGHRS, CDR2 YFSETQ, per germline. Deletions cut 0 bases from V and 0 bases from J, with 6 bases between. In nucleotides, the CDR3 is TGCGCCAGCAGCTTGGAGGCAGTGAACACTGAAGCTTTCTTT. Its translation is CASSLEAVNTEAFF.

This clonotype occurred a few times. The chain uses TRBV20-1 and TRBJ2-7; possibly TRBD1 or TRBD2 for D (5 bases each). The CDR3 runs 15 residues. V gave up 4 bases and J gave up 2 bases, with 18 bases separating them. Germline loops: CDR1 DFQATT, CDR2 SNEGSKA (reference sequence). The CDR3 loop is CSAMESGPAPYEQYV. The CDR3 nucleotides read TGCAGTGCTATGGAGTCGGGGCCTGCCCCCTACGAGCAGTACGTC.

Only a few counts were recorded for this clonotype. The V and J genes are TRBV20-1 and TRBJ2-1; possible D gene TRBD2, 6 bases. CDR1 and CDR2 (germline): DFQATT, SNEGSKA (reference sequence). Trimming left V 4 bases short and J 5 bases short, with 12 bases between. This CDR3 spans 13 amino acids. The CDR3 DNA sequence: TGCAGTGCTAAACGGGGGTACGACAATGAGCAGTTCTTC. This sequence encodes CSAKRGYDNEQFF.

This clonotype has at least ten counts. DNA of the CDR3: TGTGCCAGCAGCTTAGTCGGCACAGATACGCAGTATTTT. Amino acid sequence: CASSLVGTDTQYF. This sequence joins TRBV7-9 and TRBJ2-3, with D hard to call. V was trimmed by 1 base and J by 1 base, leaving 3 bases between them. Germline V lookup: CDR1 SEHNR, CDR2 FQNEAQ (reference sequence). CDR3 length: 13 amino acids.

This clonotype occurred a few times. DNA of the CDR3: TGTGCCAGCAGGGAAGGTCCGGGGGTGCTTTCCTACGAGCAGTACGTC. Its protein product is CASREGPGVLSYEQYV. The chain employs TRBV6-1 and TRBJ2-7, with D perhaps TRBD2 (6 bases). The CDR3 is 16 residues long. Looked up from germline, CDR1 is MNHNS and CDR2 is SASEGT.

The V gene is TRBV27, the J gene TRBJ2-7, with TRBD2 matching over 8 bases. V shed 0 bases and J 6 bases; nucleotides not matched to a gene: 10. From germline, CDR1 is MNHEY and CDR2 SMNVEV (reference sequence). The CDR3 has 16 residues. The CDR3 sequence is CASSLSAGTSIGEQYV. The CDR3 bases are TGTGCCAGCAGTTTATCAGCCGGGACTAGTATTGGCGAGCAGTACGTC.

This sequence joins TRBV10-3 and TRBJ2-7; no clear D. V lost 3 bases to trimming and J lost 5 bases, with 5 bases between them. Germline-derived CDR1 and CDR2 are ENHRY and SYGVKD. The CDR3 is 11 amino acids. As DNA, the CDR3 is TGTGCCATCAGTGAAAAGGACGAGCAGTACTTC. It specifies CAISEKDEQYF.

Ten or more counts support this clonotype. The gene calls are TRBV28 and TRBJ2-1; no reliable D call. The CDR3 length is 12 residues. Germline CDR1 is MDHEN and CDR2 is SYDVKM. V gave up 2 bases and J gave up 7 bases, with 6 bases separating them. Here the CDR3 DNA reads TGTGCCAGCAGTTTAAGCAGGAATGAGCAGTTCTTC. Protein sequence: CASSLSRNEQFF.

This clonotype was recorded a few times. The rearrangement joins TRBV3-1 to TRBJ2-1, with 8 bases matching TRBD1. CDR1 LGHDT and CDR2 YNNKEL come from the germline V gene (reference sequence). The CDR3 sequence is 14 residues long. Trimming at V came to 5 bases and at J to 9 bases, leaving 9 bases not matched to a gene. CDR3 in DNA: TGTGCCAGCAGCACCCGGACAGGGTTCGGTGAGCAGTTCTTC. Residues: CASSTRTGFGEQFF.

The rearrangement links TRBV12-3 or TRBV12-4 to TRBJ2-1, with no clear D. This CDR3 has 12 amino acids. V lost 5 bases to trimming and J lost 12 bases, with 14 bases between them. The CDR3 nucleotides are TGTGCCAGCAGTCCGCGTAATCTAGGGCAGTTCTTC. As protein: CASSPRNLGQFF.

This clonotype was seen a few times. The gene calls are TRBV12-3 or TRBV12-4 and TRBJ2-3; 13 bases line up with TRBD2. This CDR3 region has 16 residues. V gave up 6 bases and J gave up 3 bases; unmatched junction bases: 6. The CDR3, as DNA: TGTGCCAGCAGGACCCGACTAGCGGGGGGTACAGATACGCAGTATTTT. Its translation: CASRTRLAGGTDTQYF.

The V and J genes are TRBV5-6 and TRBJ2-3; possible D gene TRBD2, 7 bases. Trimming cost V 0 bases and J 6 bases, with 14 bases left between them. The CDR3 is 15 residues long. Germline V gives CDR1 SGHDT, CDR2 YYEEEE. In nucleotides, the CDR3 is TGTGCCAGCAGCTTGGCGGGGGGACATTGGGATACGCAGTATTTT. Translated: CASSLAGGHWDTQYF.

The chain uses TRBV15 and TRBJ1-4; D may be TRBD1 (6 bases). The germline V gene encodes CDR1 LNHNV and CDR2 YYDKDF (reference sequence). V lost 3 bases and J lost 0, with 14 bases in between. This CDR3 has 17 residues. The CDR3 bases are TGTGCCACCAGCAGGGACAGACAGCGAGCAACTAATGAAAAACTGTTTTTT. This codes for CATSRDRQRATNEKLFF. Variable domain in full (rest from reference TRBV15 and TRBJ1-4): DAMVIQNPRYQVTQFGKPVTLSCSQTLNHNVMYWYQQKSSQAPKLLFHYYDKDFNNEADTPDNFQSRRPNTSFCFLDIRSPGLGDTAMYLCATSRDRQRATNEKLFFGSGTQLSVL.

V is TRBV20-1 and J is TRBJ2-5, with D hard to call. This CDR3 region has 10 residues. Germline assignment: CDR1 DFQATT and CDR2 SNEGSKA (reference sequence). Trimming pared 3 bases from V and 2 bases from J, leaving 1 base between. Here the CDR3 reads CSARQETQYF. The CDR3 bases are TGCAGTGCTAGGCAAGAGACCCAGTACTTC.